The clone carrying this T cell receptor beta chain was counted between two and nine times. Its antigen is not known. cDNA libraries of TCR beta carried unique molecular identifiers. Researchers reported around 510,000 cDNA molecules coming from around 1 to 10 million T cells. TCRdb re-analysed the PCR reads in MiXCR, keeping a single row per CDR3 protein. This sample carries about 820,000 distinct CDR3 sequences, approximately 53% of them seen once, and the ten largest clones take under 6%. The data stem from a study of post-analysis software for immune sequencing data. Study in general: As for disease course, relapsing-remitting, secondary progressive and progressive-relapsing multiple sclerosis were all included. Regarding the study as a whole: Samples from a shared batch, those prepared together, strongly co-clustered by F measure. Normalized Chao1 diversity in multiple sclerosis patients fell significantly below that of controls. TRBV5-6, TRBV5-1 and TRBV20-1 belonged to a set of roughly 5 TRBV segments that were more frequent in patients than controls.

With 6 bases clipped from V and 4 bases from J, the junction kept 3 bases outside the gene matches. Per the germline V gene, CDR1 is SGHTA and CDR2 is FQGNSA. This CDR3 has 13 amino acids. The V gene is TRBV7-2, the J gene TRBJ1-1; TRBD1 matches 9 bases. Sequencing was performed on blood. The receptor was isolated from a girl between 5 and 17 years old with multiple sclerosis. The CDR3, as DNA: TGTGCCAGCAGTGTGGACAGGGGCACTGAAGCTTTCTTT. Translation gives CASSVDRGTEAFF.